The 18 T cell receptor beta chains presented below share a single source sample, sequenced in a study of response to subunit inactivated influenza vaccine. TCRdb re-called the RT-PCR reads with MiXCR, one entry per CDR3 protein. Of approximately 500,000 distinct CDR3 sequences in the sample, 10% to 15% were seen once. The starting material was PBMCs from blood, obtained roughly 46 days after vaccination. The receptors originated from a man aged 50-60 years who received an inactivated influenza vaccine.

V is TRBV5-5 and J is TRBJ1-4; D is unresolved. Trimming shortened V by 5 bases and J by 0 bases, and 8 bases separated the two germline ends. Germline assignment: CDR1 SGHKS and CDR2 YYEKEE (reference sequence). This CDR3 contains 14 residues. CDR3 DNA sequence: TGTGCCAGCAGACATGACGCAACTAATGAAAAACTGTTTTTT. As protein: CASRHDATNEKLFF.

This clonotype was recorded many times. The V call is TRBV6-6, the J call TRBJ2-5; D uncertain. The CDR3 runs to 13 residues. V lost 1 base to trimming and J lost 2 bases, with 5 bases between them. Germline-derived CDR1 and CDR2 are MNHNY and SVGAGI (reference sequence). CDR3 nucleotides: TGTGCCAGCAGTTACTGGCAACAAGAGACCCAGTACTTC. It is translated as CASSYWQQETQYF.

The CDR3 nucleotides read TGTGCCGGCGGTACAGGGGTCTCTTCCTATGGCTACACCTTC. Translation gives CAGGTGVSSYGYTF. The chain is built from TRBV5-6 and TRBJ1-2; TRBD1 agrees at 7 bases. The germline CDR1 and CDR2 sequences are SGHDT and YYEEEE. This CDR3 comprises 14 residues. Trimming took 10 bases from V and 4 from J; bases not matched to a gene: 13.

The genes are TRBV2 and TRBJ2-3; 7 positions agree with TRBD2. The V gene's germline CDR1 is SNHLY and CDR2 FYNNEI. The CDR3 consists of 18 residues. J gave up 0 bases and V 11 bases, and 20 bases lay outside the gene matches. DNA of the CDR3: TGTGCCCTCTGTTTAGCTAGCGGAAAAGTGGGTAGCACAGATACGCAGTATTTT. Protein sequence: CALCLASGKVGSTDTQYF.

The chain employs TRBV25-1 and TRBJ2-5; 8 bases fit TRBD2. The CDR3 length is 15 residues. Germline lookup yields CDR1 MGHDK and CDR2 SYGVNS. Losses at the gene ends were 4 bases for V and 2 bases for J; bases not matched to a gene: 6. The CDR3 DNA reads TGTGCCAGCAGTGTCACTAGCGGACCTCAAGAGACCCAGTACTTC. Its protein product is CASSVTSGPQETQYF.

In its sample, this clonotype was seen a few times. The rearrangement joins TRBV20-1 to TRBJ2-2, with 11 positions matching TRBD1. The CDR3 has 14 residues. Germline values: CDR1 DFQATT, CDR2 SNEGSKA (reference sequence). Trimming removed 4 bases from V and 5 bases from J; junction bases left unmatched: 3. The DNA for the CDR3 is TGCAGTGCTAAAGGGGACAGGGGGACCGGGGAGCTGTTTTTT. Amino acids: CSAKGDRGTGELFF.

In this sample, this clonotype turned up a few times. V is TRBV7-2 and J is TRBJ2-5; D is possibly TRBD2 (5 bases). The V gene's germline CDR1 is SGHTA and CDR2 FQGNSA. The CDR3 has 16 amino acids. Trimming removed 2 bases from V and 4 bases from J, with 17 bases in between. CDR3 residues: CASSLRGSSLRETQYF. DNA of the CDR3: TGTGCCAGCAGCTTACGGGGTAGTTCGTTGCGAGAGACCCAGTACTTC.

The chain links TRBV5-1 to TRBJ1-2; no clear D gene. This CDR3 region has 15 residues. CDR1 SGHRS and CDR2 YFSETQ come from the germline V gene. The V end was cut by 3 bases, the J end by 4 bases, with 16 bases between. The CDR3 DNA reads TGCGCCAGCAGCTCTAGCGGAACTGGGAGCTATGGCTACACCTTC. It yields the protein CASSSSGTGSYGYTF.

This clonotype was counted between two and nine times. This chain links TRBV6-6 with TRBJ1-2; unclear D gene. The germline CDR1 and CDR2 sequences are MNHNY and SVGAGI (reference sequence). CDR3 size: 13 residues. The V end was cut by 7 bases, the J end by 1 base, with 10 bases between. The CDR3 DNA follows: TGTGCCAGCACCTTTCTAGTTAACTATGGCTACACCTTC. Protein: CASTFLVNYGYTF.

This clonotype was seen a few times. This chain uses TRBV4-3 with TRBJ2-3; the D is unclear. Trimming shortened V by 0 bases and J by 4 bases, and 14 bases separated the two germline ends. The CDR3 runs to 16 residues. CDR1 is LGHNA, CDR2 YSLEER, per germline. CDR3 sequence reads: CASSQDRTSGSDTQYF. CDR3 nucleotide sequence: TGCGCCAGCAGCCAAGATAGGACCAGTGGGTCAGATACGCAGTATTTT.

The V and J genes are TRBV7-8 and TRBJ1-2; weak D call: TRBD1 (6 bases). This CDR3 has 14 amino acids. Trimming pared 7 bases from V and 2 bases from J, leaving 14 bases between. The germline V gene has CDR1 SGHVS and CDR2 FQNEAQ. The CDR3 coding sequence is TGTGCCAGCACCCGACAGGAAGTAAACTATGGCTACACCTTC. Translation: CASTRQEVNYGYTF.

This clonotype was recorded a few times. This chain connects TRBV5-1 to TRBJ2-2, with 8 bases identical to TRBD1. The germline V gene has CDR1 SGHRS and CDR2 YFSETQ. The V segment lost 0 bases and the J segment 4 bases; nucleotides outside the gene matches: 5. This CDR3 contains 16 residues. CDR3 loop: CASSLAPGGGTGELFF. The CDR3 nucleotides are TGCGCCAGCAGCTTGGCCCCAGGGGGCGGCACCGGGGAGCTGTTTTTT.

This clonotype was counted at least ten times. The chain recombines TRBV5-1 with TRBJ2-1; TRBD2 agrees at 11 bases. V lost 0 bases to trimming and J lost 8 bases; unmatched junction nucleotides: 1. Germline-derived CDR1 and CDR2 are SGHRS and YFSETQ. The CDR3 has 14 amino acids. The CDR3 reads CASSLALAGDEQFF. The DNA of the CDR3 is TGCGCCAGCAGCTTGGCACTAGCGGGGGATGAGCAGTTCTTC.

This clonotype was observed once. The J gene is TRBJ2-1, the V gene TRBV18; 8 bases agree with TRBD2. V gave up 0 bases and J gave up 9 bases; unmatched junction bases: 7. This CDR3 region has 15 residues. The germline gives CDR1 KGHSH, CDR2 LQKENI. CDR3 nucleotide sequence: TGTGCCAGCTCACCACCCTTTTCGGGGGGGGGTGAGCAGTTCTTC. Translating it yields CASSPPFSGGGEQFF.

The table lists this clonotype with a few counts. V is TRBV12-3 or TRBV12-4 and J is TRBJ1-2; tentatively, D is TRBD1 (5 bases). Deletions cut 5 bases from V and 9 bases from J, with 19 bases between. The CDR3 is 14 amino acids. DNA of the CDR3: TGTGCCAGCAGTCCCGCCTCAGGGACTGGAAGCTACACCTTC. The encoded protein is CASSPASGTGSYTF.

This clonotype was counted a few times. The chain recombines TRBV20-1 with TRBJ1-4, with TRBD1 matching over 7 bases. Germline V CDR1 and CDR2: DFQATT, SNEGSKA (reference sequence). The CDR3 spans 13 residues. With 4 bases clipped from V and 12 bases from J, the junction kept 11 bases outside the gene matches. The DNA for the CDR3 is TGCAGTGCTAAGAGCAGGGGGGAGGTTGAACTGTTTTTT. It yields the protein CSAKSRGEVELFF.

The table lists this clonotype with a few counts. This CDR3 reads CASSVADRGRSYYGYTF. CDR3 coding DNA: TGTGCCAGCAGCGTAGCGGACAGGGGGCGTTCGTACTATGGCTACACCTTC. The chain combines TRBV9 with TRBJ1-2; TRBD1 matches 11 bases. The CDR3 totals 17 residues. Germline trimming cut 0 bases from V and 3 bases from J; bases unmatched to any gene: 7. The germline gives CDR1 SGDLS, CDR2 YYNGEE. Drawing the rest from reference TRBV9 and TRBJ1-2, the complete variable domain is DSGVTQTPKHLITATGQRVTLRCSPRSGDLSVYWYQQSLDQGLQFLIQYYNGEERAKGNILERFSAQQFPDLHSELNLSSLELGDSALYFCASSVADRGRSYYGYTFGSGTRLTVV.

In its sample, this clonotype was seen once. The CDR3 region has the DNA TGTGCCAGCAGTAGCAAGGGGACAGATACGCAGTATTTT. Translating it yields CASSSKGTDTQYF. The gene calls are TRBV12-3 or TRBV12-4 and TRBJ2-3; tentatively, D is TRBD1 (5 bases). V lost 5 bases and J lost 3, with 9 bases in between. This CDR3 is built from 13 residues.